This TCR beta chain was obtained from a study of post-analysis software for immune sequencing data. Study-level points and caveats: Five or six TRBV segments were more frequent in patients than controls; TRBV5-6, TRBV5-1 and TRBV20-1 belonged to this group. Strong co-clustering by F measure was evident for samples that had been prepared in the same batch.

The CDR3 is made up of 16 amino acids. Unmatched junction bases numbered 9, after V lost 8 bases and J lost 1 base. Researchers reported that TCR beta cDNA libraries carried unique molecular identifiers. Between about 1 and 11 million T cells gave rise to roughly 0.5 million cDNA molecules. TCRdb recomputed calls from the PCR reads with MiXCR, one row per CDR3 protein. This sample yields about 260,000 distinct CDR3 sequences, of which about 38% are seen a single time; around 4.8% belongs to the top ten. Details on this clonotype: Its antigen is as yet unknown.

The sequencing input was blood. The sequence was collected from a girl under 18 with multiple sclerosis. V and J are TRBV12-3 or TRBV12-4 and TRBJ1-3; 9 bases line up with TRBD1. CDR3 bases: TGTGCCAGCGGTCAACAGGGGGCCGTGTCTGGAAACACCATATATTTT. It yields the protein CASGQQGAVSGNTIYF.